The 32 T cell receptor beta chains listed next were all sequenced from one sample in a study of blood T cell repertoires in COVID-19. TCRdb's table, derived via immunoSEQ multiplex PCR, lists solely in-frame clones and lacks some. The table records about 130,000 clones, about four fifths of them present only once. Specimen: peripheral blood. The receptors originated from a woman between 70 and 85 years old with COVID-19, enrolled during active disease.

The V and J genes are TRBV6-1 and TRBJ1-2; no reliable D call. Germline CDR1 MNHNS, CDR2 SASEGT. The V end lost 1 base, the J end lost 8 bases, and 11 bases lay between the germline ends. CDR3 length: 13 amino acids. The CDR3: CASSEVVSNGYTF. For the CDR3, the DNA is TGTGCCAGCAGTGAAGTGGTCAGTAACGGCTACACCTTC.

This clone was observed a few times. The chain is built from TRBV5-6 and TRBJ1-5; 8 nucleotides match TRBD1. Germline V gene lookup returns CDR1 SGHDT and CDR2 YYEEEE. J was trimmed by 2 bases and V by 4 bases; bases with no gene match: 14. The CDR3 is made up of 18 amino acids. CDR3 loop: CASSARIQGAGGNQPQHF. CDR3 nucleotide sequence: TGTGCCAGCAGCGCCCGGATCCAGGGGGCAGGGGGCAATCAGCCCCAGCATTTT.

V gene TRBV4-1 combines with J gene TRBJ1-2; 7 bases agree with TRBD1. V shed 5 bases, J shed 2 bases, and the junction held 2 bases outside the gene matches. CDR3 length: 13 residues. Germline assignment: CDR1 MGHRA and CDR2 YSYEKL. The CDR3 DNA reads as TGCGCCAGCAGCGTACAGGGGAACTATGGCTACACCTTC. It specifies CASSVQGNYGYTF.

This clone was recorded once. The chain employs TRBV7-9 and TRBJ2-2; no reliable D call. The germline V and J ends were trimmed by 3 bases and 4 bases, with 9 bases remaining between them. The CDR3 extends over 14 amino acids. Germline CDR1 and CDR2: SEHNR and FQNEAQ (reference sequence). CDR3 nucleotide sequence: TGTGCCAGCAGCTTGGGTACTACCACCGGGGAGCTGTTTTTT. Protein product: CASSLGTTTGELFF.

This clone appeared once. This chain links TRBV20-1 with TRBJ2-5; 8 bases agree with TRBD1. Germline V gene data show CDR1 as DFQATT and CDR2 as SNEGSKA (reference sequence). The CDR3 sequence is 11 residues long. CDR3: CRPGGWETQYF. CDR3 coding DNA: TGCAGGCCAGGGGGCTGGGAGACCCAGTACTTC.

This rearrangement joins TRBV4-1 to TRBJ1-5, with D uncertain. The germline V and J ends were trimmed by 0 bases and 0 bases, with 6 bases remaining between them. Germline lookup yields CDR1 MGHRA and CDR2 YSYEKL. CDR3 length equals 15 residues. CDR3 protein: CASSQDFSSNQPQHF. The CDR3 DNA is TGCGCCAGCAGCCAAGATTTTAGTAGCAATCAGCCCCAGCATTTT.

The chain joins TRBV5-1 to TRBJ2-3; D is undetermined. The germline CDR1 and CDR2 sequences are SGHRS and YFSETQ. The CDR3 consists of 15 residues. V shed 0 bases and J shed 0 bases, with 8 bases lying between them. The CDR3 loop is CASSLDRVSTDTQYF. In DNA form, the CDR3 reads TGCGCCAGCAGCTTGGATAGAGTTAGCACAGATACGCAGTATTTT.

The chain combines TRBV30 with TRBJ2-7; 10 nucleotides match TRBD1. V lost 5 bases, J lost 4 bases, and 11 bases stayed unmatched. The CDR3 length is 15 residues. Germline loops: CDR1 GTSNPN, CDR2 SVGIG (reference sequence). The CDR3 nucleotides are TGTGCCTGGGCGAACCCGGGACAGGGGCTTTACGAGCAGTACTTC. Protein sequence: CAWANPGQGLYEQYF.

The CDR3 DNA reads as TGTGCCACACAGCGTTGGGGACAGCAAGAGACCCAGTACTTC. Protein: CATQRWGQQETQYF. This rearrangement joins TRBV10-3 to TRBJ2-5; 7 bases line up with TRBD1. The length of the CDR3 is 14 residues. Per germline, CDR1 ENHRY and CDR2 SYGVKD. J gave up 2 bases and V 10 bases, and 10 bases lay outside the gene matches.

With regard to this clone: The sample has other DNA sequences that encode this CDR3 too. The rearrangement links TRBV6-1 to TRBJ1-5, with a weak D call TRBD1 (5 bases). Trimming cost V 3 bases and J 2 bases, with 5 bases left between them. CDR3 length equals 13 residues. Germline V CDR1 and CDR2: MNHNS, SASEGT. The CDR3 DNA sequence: TGTGCCAGCAGTGACAGGGGCAATCAGCCCCAGCATTTT. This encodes CASSDRGNQPQHF.

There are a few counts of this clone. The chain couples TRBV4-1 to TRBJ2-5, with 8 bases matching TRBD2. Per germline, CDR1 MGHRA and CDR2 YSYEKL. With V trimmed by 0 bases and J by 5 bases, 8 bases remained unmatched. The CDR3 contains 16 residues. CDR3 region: CASSQDTSGSRETQYF. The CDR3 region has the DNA TGCGCCAGCAGCCAAGATACCAGCGGGAGTCGGGAGACCCAGTACTTC.

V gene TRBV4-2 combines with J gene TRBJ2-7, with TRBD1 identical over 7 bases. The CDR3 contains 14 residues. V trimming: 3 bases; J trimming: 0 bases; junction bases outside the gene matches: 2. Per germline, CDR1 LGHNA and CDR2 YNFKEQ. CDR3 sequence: CASSQGDSSYEQYF. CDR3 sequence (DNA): TGTGCCAGCAGCCAGGGGGACAGCTCCTACGAGCAGTACTTC.

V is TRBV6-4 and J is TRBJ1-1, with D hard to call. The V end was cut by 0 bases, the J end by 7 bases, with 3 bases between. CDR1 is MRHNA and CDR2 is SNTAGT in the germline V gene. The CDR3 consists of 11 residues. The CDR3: CASSDSSEAFF. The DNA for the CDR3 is TGTGCCAGCAGTGACTCGAGTGAAGCTTTCTTT.

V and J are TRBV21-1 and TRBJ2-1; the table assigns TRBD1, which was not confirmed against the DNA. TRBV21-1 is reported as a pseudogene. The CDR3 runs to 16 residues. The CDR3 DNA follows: TGTGCCAGCAGCAAAGCGGAGCACAGGGCTAGGAATGAGCAGTTCTTC. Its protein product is CASSKAEHRARNEQFF.

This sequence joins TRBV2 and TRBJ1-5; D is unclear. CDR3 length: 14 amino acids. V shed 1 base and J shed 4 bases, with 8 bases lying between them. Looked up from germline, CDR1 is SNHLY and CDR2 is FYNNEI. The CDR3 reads CASSEDITNQPQHF. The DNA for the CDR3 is TGTGCCAGCAGTGAAGACATCACGAATCAGCCCCAGCATTTT.

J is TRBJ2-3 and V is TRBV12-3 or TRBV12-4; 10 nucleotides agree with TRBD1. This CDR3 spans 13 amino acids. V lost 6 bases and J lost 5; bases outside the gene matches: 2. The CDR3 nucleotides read TGTGCCAGCAGCGACAGGGGGCAAGATACGCAGTATTTT. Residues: CASSDRGQDTQYF.

In DNA, the CDR3 is TGTGCCAGCAGTGATCTCGGGACAGCTGGCTATGGCTACACCTTC. It codes for CASSDLGTAGYGYTF. This chain uses TRBV6-1 with TRBJ1-2; 7 bases match TRBD1. In germline, CDR1 is MNHNS, CDR2 SASEGT. The junction had 8 bases not matched to a gene; V was cut back by 3 bases and J by 4 bases. The CDR3 runs to 15 residues.

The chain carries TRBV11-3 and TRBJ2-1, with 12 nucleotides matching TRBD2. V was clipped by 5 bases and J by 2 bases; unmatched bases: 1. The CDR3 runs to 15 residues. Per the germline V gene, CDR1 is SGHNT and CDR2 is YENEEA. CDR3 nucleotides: TGTGCCAGCAGCCGGACTAGCGGGGCCTACAATGAGCAGTTCTTC. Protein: CASSRTSGAYNEQFF.

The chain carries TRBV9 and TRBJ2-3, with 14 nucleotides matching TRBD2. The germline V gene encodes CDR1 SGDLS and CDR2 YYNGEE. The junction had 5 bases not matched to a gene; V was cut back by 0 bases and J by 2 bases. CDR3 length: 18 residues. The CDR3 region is CASSVGTSGGFLTDTQYF. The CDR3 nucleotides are TGTGCCAGCAGCGTAGGGACTAGCGGGGGGTTCCTCACAGATACGCAGTATTTT.

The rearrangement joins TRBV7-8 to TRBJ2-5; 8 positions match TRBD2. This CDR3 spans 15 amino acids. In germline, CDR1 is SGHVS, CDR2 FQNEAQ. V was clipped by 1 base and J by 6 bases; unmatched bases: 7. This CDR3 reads CASSLGSGGLKTQYF. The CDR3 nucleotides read TGTGCCAGCAGCTTAGGGAGCGGGGGCTTAAAGACCCAGTACTTC.

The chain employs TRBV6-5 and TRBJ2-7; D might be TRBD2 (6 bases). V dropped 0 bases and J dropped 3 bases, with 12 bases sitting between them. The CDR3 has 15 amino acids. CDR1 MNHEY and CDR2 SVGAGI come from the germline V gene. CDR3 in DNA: TGTGCCAGCAGTTACTCAGCACTAGCAAGCTACGAGCAGTACTTC. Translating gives CASSYSALASYEQYF.

The CDR3 nucleotides are TGTGCCAGCAGCGTCCAAGGGGGCTCCTACGAGCAGTACTTC. This sequence encodes CASSVQGGSYEQYF. The chain uses TRBV9 and TRBJ2-7, with D maybe TRBD1 (6 bases). Per the germline V gene, CDR1 is SGDLS and CDR2 is YYNGEE. This CDR3 has 14 residues. Deletions cut 2 bases from V and 0 bases from J, with 9 bases between.

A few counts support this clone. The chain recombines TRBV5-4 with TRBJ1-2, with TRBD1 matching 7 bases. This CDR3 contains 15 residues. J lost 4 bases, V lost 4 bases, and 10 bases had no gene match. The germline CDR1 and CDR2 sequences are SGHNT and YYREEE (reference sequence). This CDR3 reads CASSRPSQGTYGYTF. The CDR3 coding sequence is TGTGCCAGCAGCCGACCTTCACAGGGGACCTATGGCTACACCTTC.

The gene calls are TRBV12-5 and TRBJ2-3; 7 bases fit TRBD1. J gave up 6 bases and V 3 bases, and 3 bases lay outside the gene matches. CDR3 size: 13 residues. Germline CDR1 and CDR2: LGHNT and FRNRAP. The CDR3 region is CASGLKGADTQYF. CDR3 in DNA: TGTGCTAGTGGTTTAAAGGGGGCGGATACGCAGTATTTT.

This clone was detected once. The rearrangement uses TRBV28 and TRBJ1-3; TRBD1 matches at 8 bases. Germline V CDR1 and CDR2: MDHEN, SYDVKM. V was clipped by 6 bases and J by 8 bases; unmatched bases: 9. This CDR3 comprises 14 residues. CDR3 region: CASSTTGDGDTIYF. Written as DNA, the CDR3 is TGTGCCAGCAGCACGACAGGGGATGGGGACACCATATATTTT. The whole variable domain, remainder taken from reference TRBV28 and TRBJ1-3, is DVKVTQSSRYLVKRTGEKVFLECVQDMDHENMFWYRQDPGLGLRLIYFSYDVKMKEKGDIPEGYSVSREKKERFSLILESASTNQTSMYLCASSTTGDGDTIYFGEGSWLTVV.

The CDR3 is CASSPGIAEAFF. CDR3 in DNA: TGTGCCAGCAGCCCGGGGATTGCTGAAGCTTTCTTT. The V gene is TRBV3-1 (or the pseudogene TRBV3-2), the J gene TRBJ1-1; D gene ambiguous. The CDR3 runs 12 residues. The germline V gene encodes CDR1 LGHDT and CDR2 YNNKEL (reference sequence). V was trimmed by 4 bases and J by 6 bases, leaving 9 bases between them.

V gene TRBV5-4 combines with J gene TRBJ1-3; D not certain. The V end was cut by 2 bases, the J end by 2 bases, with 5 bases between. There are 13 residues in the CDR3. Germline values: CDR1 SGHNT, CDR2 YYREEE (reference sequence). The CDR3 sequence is CASSFGAGNTIYF. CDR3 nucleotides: TGTGCCAGCAGCTTCGGGGCTGGAAACACCATATATTTT.

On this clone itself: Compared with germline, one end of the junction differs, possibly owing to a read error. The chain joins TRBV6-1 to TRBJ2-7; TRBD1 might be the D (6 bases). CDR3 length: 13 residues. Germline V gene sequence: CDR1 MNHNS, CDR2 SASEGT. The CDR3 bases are TGTGCCAGCAGTGAAGAGACGGGGACATCCCTCAACTTC. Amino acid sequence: CASSEETGTSLNF.

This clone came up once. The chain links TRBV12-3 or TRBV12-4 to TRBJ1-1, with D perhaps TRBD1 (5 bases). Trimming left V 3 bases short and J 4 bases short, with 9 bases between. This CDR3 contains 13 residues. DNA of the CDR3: TGTGCCAGCAGTTTTCAGGGAGGCACTGAAGCTTTCTTT. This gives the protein CASSFQGGTEAFF.

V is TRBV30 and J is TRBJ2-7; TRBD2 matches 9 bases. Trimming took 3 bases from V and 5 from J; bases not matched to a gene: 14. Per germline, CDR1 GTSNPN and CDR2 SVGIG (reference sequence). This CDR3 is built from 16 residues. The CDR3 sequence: CAWSPAGGLFVHEQYF. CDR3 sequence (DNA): TGTGCCTGGAGCCCGGCGGGGGGGCTCTTCGTCCACGAGCAGTACTTC.

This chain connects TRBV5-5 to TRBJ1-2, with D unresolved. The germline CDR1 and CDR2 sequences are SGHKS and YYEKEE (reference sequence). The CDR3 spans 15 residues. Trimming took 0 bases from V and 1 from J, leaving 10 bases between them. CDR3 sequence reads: CASSLDWGGNYGYTF. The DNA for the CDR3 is TGTGCCAGCAGCTTGGACTGGGGAGGTAACTATGGCTACACCTTC.

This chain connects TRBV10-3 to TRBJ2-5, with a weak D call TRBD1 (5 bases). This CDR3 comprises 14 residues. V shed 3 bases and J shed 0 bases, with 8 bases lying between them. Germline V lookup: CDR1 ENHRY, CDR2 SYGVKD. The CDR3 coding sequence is TGTGCCATCAGTGACCAGGGTAACCAAGAGACCCAGTACTTC. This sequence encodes CAISDQGNQETQYF.